These 30 T cell receptor beta chains were sequenced from one sample in a study of beta chain features in type 1 diabetes. Expressed TCRB transcripts got sequenced, as all isolated RNA was reverse transcribed. TCRdb's table, derived via immunoSEQ multiplex PCR, lists solely in-frame clones and lacks some. The data contain around 160,000 clones, around 8% of them singletons. Their recognized antigens are unknown. Study findings and constraints: When Type 1 diabetes patients were examined, their TCRB CDR3s proved moderately but significantly shorter in all four CD4+ subsets.

The sequencing sample was made of central memory CD4+ T cells from blood. The source of these receptors is a woman aged 18-29 years with type 1 diabetes.

The chain carries TRBV23-1 and TRBJ1-1; D call uncertain. TRBV23-1 counts as an open reading frame of uncertain function. V was trimmed by 6 bases and J by 4 bases, leaving 6 bases between them. The CDR3 extends over 11 amino acids. The DNA for the CDR3 is TGCGCCAGCAGCCTTTCCACTGAAGCTTTCTTT. Residues: CASSLSTEAFF.

This clone has a count of ten or more. The chain combines TRBV7-9 with TRBJ1-5; D gene uncertain. The CDR3 runs to 12 residues. The V and J ends lost 10 bases and 3 bases respectively, with 10 bases between them. Germline V gene lookup returns CDR1 SEHNR and CDR2 FQNEAQ (reference sequence). Here the CDR3 reads CATQIDNQPQHF. DNA of the CDR3: TGTGCCACTCAGATTGACAATCAGCCCCAGCATTTT. The whole variable domain, remainder taken from reference TRBV7-9 and TRBJ1-5, is DTGVSQNPRHKITKRGQNVTFRCDPISEHNRLYWYRQTLGQGPEFLTYFQNEAQLEKSRLLSDRFSAERPKGSFSTLEIQRTEQGDSAMYLCATQIDNQPQHFGDGTRLSIL.

There are a few counts of this clone. V usage is TRBV7-2 and J usage is TRBJ2-7; 10 bases line up with TRBD2. CDR1 is SGHTA and CDR2 is FQGNSA in the germline V gene. Unmatched junction bases numbered 9, after V lost 4 bases and J lost 3 bases. The CDR3 runs to 16 residues. CDR3 amino acids: CASSSRVSGGNYEQYF. The CDR3 nucleotides are TGTGCCAGCAGCTCCCGTGTTAGCGGGGGGAACTACGAGCAGTACTTC.

This clone was detected a few times. The chain links TRBV18 to TRBJ2-1, with D maybe TRBD1 (6 bases). Germline V CDR1 and CDR2: KGHSH, LQKENI. The CDR3 totals 13 residues. V lost 2 bases and J 8 bases, leaving 10 bases between the germline ends. CDR3 DNA sequence: TGTGCCAGCTCACCAAGCAGGGGTGATGAGCAGTTCTTC. It yields the protein CASSPSRGDEQFF. The full variable domain, rest sourced from reference TRBV18 and TRBJ2-1, is NAGVMQNPRHLVRRRGQEARLRCSPMKGHSHVYWYRQLPEEGLKFMVYLQKENIIDESGMPKERFSAEFPKEGPSILRIQQVVRGDSAAYFCASSPSRGDEQFFGPGTRLTVL.

This clone was counted only a few times. The chain joins TRBV29-1 to TRBJ2-7; 15 nucleotides align to TRBD2. CDR3 size: 16 residues. Germline-derived CDR1 and CDR2 are SQVTM and ANQGSEA. V was clipped by 6 bases and J by 2 bases; unmatched bases: 8. The CDR3 reads CSVAGTSGGTTYEQYF. For the CDR3, the DNA is TGCAGCGTCGCCGGGACTAGCGGGGGGACTACCTACGAGCAGTACTTC.

V usage is TRBV28 and J usage is TRBJ2-5; 9 bases map to TRBD1. The CDR3 has 15 amino acids. The V and J ends lost 6 bases and 7 bases, in that order; junction bases with no gene match: 12. Germline assignment: CDR1 MDHEN and CDR2 SYDVKM. The DNA of the CDR3 is TGTGCCAGCAGCACCGGGACAGGGTTCGTGGGGACCCAGTACTTC. Translating gives CASSTGTGFVGTQYF.

The chain recombines TRBV5-6 with TRBJ1-3; D uncertain. This CDR3 is built from 13 residues. CDR1 SGHDT and CDR2 YYEEEE come from the germline V gene. V dropped 9 bases and J dropped 0 bases, with 10 bases sitting between them. The CDR3, as DNA: TGTGCCACCCGACAAGTCTCTGGAAACACCATATATTTT. As protein: CATRQVSGNTIYF.

The chain has TRBV6-5 and TRBJ2-2; 7 nucleotides align to TRBD2. Germline lookup yields CDR1 MNHEY and CDR2 SVGAGI. J was trimmed by 0 bases and V by 5 bases; bases with no gene match: 3. The CDR3 contains 15 residues. The CDR3 bases are TGTGCCAGCAGTGCCGGGACTACGAACACCGGGGAGCTGTTTTTT. Amino acid sequence: CASSAGTTNTGELFF.

A few counts support this clone. The V and J genes are TRBV7-3 and TRBJ2-5; 7 nucleotides agree with TRBD2. This CDR3 spans 13 amino acids. Germline V CDR1 and CDR2: SGHTA, FQGTGA. V gave up 4 bases and J gave up 5 bases; unmatched junction bases: 4. This chain's CDR3 is CASSYGGEETQYF. CDR3 DNA: TGTGCCAGCAGCTATGGGGGGGAGGAGACCCAGTACTTC.

This clone was seen a handful of times. The CDR3 DNA reads TGCGCCAGCAGTACAGGGGGCGACACCGGGGAGCTGTTTTTT. Encoded protein: CASSTGGDTGELFF. J is TRBJ2-2 and V is TRBV10-2, with 9 bases that match TRBD1. This CDR3 region has 14 residues. Germline V gene lookup returns CDR1 WSHSY and CDR2 SAAADI. After removal of 5 bases from V and 3 bases from J, the junction contained 1 base not matched to a gene.

The gene calls are TRBV30 and TRBJ2-7; 11 bases are shared with TRBD1. The CDR3 consists of 13 residues. With V trimmed by 5 bases and J by 4 bases, 4 bases remained unmatched. Looked up from germline, CDR1 is GTSNPN and CDR2 is SVGIG (reference sequence). The CDR3 here is CAWGGTGGYEQYF. The CDR3 DNA follows: TGTGCCTGGGGGGGGACAGGGGGTTACGAGCAGTACTTC.

This clone turned up a few times. This rearrangement joins TRBV6-6 to TRBJ1-5, with a weak D call TRBD1 (6 bases). The V end was cut by 5 bases, the J end by 3 bases, with 11 bases between. Germline lookup yields CDR1 MNHNY and CDR2 SVGAGI (reference sequence). The CDR3 spans 14 residues. CDR3 residues: CASSGRGHNQPQHF. The CDR3 DNA is TGTGCCAGCAGTGGCAGGGGACACAATCAGCCCCAGCATTTT.

The chain is built from TRBV5-1 and TRBJ2-7; tentative D call: TRBD1 (6 bases). V was trimmed by 2 bases and J by 6 bases, leaving 6 bases between them. CDR3 length equals 11 residues. The germline gives CDR1 SGHRS, CDR2 YFSETQ. CDR3 DNA: TGCGCCAGCAGCTTCAGGGGCGAGCAGTACTTC. Its translation is CASSFRGEQYF.

The chain combines TRBV7-2 with TRBJ2-3; 8 nucleotides agree with TRBD2. After removal of 4 bases from V and 2 bases from J, the junction contained 8 bases not matched to a gene. The length of the CDR3 is 16 residues. Germline assignment: CDR1 SGHTA and CDR2 FQGNSA. The CDR3 DNA reads as TGTGCCAGCAGCTCGGGACTAGGAGTACACACAGATACGCAGTATTTT. Translated: CASSSGLGVHTDTQYF.

This clone was picked up a small number of times. This chain joins TRBV4-3 and TRBJ2-5; tentative D call: TRBD1 (5 bases). Germline V lookup: CDR1 LGHNA, CDR2 YSLEER. This CDR3 comprises 17 residues. Trimming stripped 0 bases from V and 2 bases from J, with 16 bases between. In DNA, the CDR3 is TGCGCCAGCAGCCAAGAAGGGGCCGCGGTGGGACAAGAGACCCAGTACTTC. This codes for CASSQEGAAVGQETQYF.

The table lists this clone with a few counts. The chain combines TRBV7-2 with TRBJ1-1; no clear D. The ends were cut back, 5 bases at V and 2 bases at J, with 18 bases in the middle. Germline CDR1 reads SGHTA; CDR2 reads FQGNSA. This CDR3 is 16 amino acids long. CDR3 bases: TGTGCCAGCAGCGCACGCGGGTCTGGCCTCAACACTGAAGCTTTCTTT. Its translation: CASSARGSGLNTEAFF.

The rearrangement joins TRBV4-3 to TRBJ2-7; 8 bases are shared with TRBD2. CDR1 and CDR2 from the germline V gene are LGHNA and YSLEER. The V segment lost 4 bases and the J segment 3 bases; nucleotides outside the gene matches: 8. CDR3 length: 15 amino acids. The CDR3 coding sequence is TGCGCCAGCAGCCTCCAAGCGGGAGAACACTACGAGCAGTACTTC. Translated: CASSLQAGEHYEQYF.

This clone was seen a handful of times. The chain joins TRBV4-1 to TRBJ2-5; 11 bases align to TRBD2. Germline loops: CDR1 MGHRA, CDR2 YSYEKL. The CDR3 is made up of 15 amino acids. Trimming removed 3 bases from V and 4 bases from J; junction bases left unmatched: 4. In DNA form, the CDR3 reads TGCGCCAGCAGCCAGGCGGGACTAGCGGTAGAGACCCAGTACTTC. Translating it yields CASSQAGLAVETQYF.

The rearrangement links TRBV21-1 to TRBJ1-2. TRBV21-1 is described as a pseudogene. The CDR3 totals 15 residues. The CDR3 nucleotides read TGTGCCAGCAGCAAAAAGGAGGAGTCTAACTATGGCTACACCTTC. Encoded protein: CASSKKEESNYGYTF.

The CDR3, as DNA: TGCGCCAGCAGCCAAGGGGTGGCTAGCGGGAGGGTGAATGAGCAGTTCTTC. This encodes CASSQGVASGRVNEQFF. The V gene is TRBV4-1, the J gene TRBJ2-1; 12 nucleotides line up with TRBD2. J gave up 7 bases and V 1 base, and 8 bases lay outside the gene matches. Germline V lookup: CDR1 MGHRA, CDR2 YSYEKL. The CDR3 length is 17 residues.

The chain couples TRBV7-2 to TRBJ2-1; 13 nucleotides agree with TRBD2. The V gene's germline CDR1 is SGHTA and CDR2 FQGNSA. This CDR3 is built from 16 residues. With V trimmed by 1 base and J by 7 bases, 4 bases remained unmatched. The CDR3 coding sequence is TGTGCCAGCAGCTTAGTCGGACTAGCGGGAGCTAATGAGCAGTTCTTC. It is translated as CASSLVGLAGANEQFF.

The V and J genes are TRBV5-1 and TRBJ2-1; 10 bases map to TRBD1. Germline assignment: CDR1 SGHRS and CDR2 YFSETQ. The CDR3 runs 15 residues. V trimming: 0 bases; J trimming: 7 bases; junction bases outside the gene matches: 4. Here the CDR3 reads CASSLDGQGENEQFF. The CDR3 nucleotides are TGCGCCAGCAGCTTGGATGGACAGGGGGAAAATGAGCAGTTCTTC.

The V gene is TRBV7-2, the J gene TRBJ2-3; possibly TRBD2 for D (7 bases). The germline gives CDR1 SGHTA, CDR2 FQGNSA. The V gene lost 3 bases and the J gene lost 6 bases, with 16 bases spanning the gap. The CDR3 spans 15 residues. Here the CDR3 DNA reads TGTGCCAGCAGCTTTGGGGGGGCACGGGGGGATACGCAGTATTTT. Protein sequence: CASSFGGARGDTQYF.

The chain couples TRBV6-6 to TRBJ2-1, with TRBD2 matching over 11 bases. V dropped 6 bases and J dropped 4; count of bases not matched to a gene: 8. This CDR3 contains 16 residues. Per germline, CDR1 MNHNY and CDR2 SVGAGI (reference sequence). Written as DNA, the CDR3 is TGTGCCAGCAGCCCCAGAGCTAGCGGGGGGTACAATGAGCAGTTCTTC. Residues: CASSPRASGGYNEQFF.

The table lists this clone with many counts. The genes are TRBV10-3 and TRBJ2-3; 8 bases line up with TRBD2. The CDR3 loop spans 15 amino acids. Germline trimming cut 3 bases from V and 3 bases from J; bases unmatched to any gene: 5. Germline lookup yields CDR1 ENHRY and CDR2 SYGVKD. The CDR3 reads CAISENGGATDTQYF. The CDR3 coding sequence is TGTGCCATCAGTGAAAACGGGGGGGCGACAGATACGCAGTATTTT.

This clone was detected a few times. This chain uses TRBV7-8 with TRBJ1-1, with TRBD1 matching 9 bases. The CDR3 runs 14 residues. The V segment lost 7 bases and the J segment 0 bases; nucleotides outside the gene matches: 3. CDR1 and CDR2 (germline): SGHVS, FQNEAQ. CDR3 in DNA: TGTGCCAGCACATGGGACAGGGTGAACACTGAAGCTTTCTTT. Its protein is CASTWDRVNTEAFF.

The chain recombines TRBV7-9 with TRBJ1-1, with 8 bases that match TRBD1. The germline CDR1 and CDR2 sequences are SEHNR and FQNEAQ (reference sequence). The CDR3 runs to 15 residues. The ends lost 4 bases at V and 1 base at J; junction bases unmatched: 5. The CDR3 sequence is CASSSRGQENTEAFF. The CDR3 DNA sequence: TGTGCCAGCAGCTCTAGGGGACAGGAGAACACTGAAGCTTTCTTT.

This clone was observed a few times. The chain couples TRBV25-1 to TRBJ2-7, with D perhaps matching TRBD2 (6 bases). V was clipped by 4 bases and J by 4 bases, with 14 bases between them. This CDR3 is 14 amino acids long. Per germline, CDR1 MGHDK and CDR2 SYGVNS. The CDR3 sequence is CASSGGGVAYEQYF. The CDR3 region has the DNA TGTGCCAGCAGTGGTGGCGGGGTGGCATACGAGCAGTACTTC.

Only a few counts were recorded for this clone. The chain employs TRBV7-9 and TRBJ2-5; D is possibly TRBD1 (7 bases). Germline CDR1 is SEHNR and CDR2 is FQNEAQ (reference sequence). Trimming shortened V by 1 base and J by 4 bases, and 13 bases separated the two germline ends. The CDR3 is 15 residues long. In DNA form, the CDR3 reads TGTGCCAGCAGCTTAGGGACGCAGGGGGGAGAGACCCAGTACTTC. Translation: CASSLGTQGGETQYF.

This clone appeared a few times. The chain employs TRBV4-3 and TRBJ1-4; perhaps TRBD1 as D (6 bases). Per germline, CDR1 LGHNA and CDR2 YSLEER. Deletions cut 1 base from V and 8 bases from J, with 17 bases between. This CDR3 region has 16 residues. Here the CDR3 reads CASSQASRGTGEKLFF. The CDR3 DNA follows: TGCGCCAGCAGCCAAGCGAGTAGGGGGACGGGAGAAAAACTGTTTTTT.